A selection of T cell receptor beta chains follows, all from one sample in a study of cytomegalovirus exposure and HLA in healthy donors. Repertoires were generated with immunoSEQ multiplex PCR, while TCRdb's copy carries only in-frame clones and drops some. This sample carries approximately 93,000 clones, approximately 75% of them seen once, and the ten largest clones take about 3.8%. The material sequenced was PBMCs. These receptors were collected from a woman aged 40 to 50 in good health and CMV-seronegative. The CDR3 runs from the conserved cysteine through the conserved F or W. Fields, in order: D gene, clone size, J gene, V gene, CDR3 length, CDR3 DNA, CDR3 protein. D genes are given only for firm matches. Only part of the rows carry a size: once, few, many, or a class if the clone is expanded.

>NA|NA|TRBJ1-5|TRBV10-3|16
TGTGCCATCAGTGAGTCGAGAGGGAATAGCAATCAGCCCCAGAATTTT
CAISESRGNSNQPQNF
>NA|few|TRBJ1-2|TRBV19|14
TGTGCCAGTAGTATGCGGGCGGAAAGTTATGGCTACACCTTC
CASSMRAESYGYTF
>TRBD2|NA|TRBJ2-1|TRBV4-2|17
TGTGCCAGCAGCCGTACTAGCGGGGGGAACTCCTACAATGAGCAGTTCTTC
CASSRTSGGNSYNEQFF
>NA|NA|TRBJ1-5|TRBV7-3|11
TGTGCCAGCAGGGGGCATCAGCCCCAGCATTTT
CASRGHQPQHF
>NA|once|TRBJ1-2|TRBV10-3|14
TGTGCCATCAGTGAGTCAAGCAGGGCTGATGGCTACACCTTC
CAISESSRADGYTF
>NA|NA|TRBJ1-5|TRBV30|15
TGTGCCTGGAGTGTAGACAGTGGGTTGGGGCAGCCCCAGCATTTT
CAWSVDSGLGQPQHF
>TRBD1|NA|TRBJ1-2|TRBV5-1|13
TGCGCCAGCAGCCCCGGACAGGGCTATGGCTACACCTTC
CASSPGQGYGYTF
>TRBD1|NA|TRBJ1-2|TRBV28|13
TGTGCCAGCAGGCAGGACAGGTTCTATGGCTACACCTTC
CASRQDRFYGYTF
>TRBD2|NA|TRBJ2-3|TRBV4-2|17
TGTGCCAGCAGCCAAGATTGGGGCGGGGGAGCGGCAGATACGCAGTATTTT
CASSQDWGGGAADTQYF
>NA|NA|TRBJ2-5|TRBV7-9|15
TGTGCCAGCAGGACCGCGCAGGGCCCTCAAGAGACCCAGTACTTC
CASRTAQGPQETQYF
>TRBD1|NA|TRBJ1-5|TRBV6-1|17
TGTGCCAGCAGTGTTCTCCGGGACAGGTATAGCAATCAGCCCCAGCATTTT
CASSVLRDRYSNQPQHF
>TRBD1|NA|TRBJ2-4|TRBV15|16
TGTGCCACCAGCAGAGTCGTGCGACAGGGCAGTTACATTCAGTACTTC
CATSRVVRQGSYIQYF
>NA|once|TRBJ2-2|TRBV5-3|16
TGTGCCAGAAGCAAGACTACGGGTGGTTCCACCGGGGAGCTGTTTTTT
CARSKTTGGSTGELFF
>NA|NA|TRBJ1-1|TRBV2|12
TGTGCCACTTTTTCGGTGAACACTGAAGCTTTCTTT
CATFSVNTEAFF
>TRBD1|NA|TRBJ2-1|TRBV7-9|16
TGTGCCAGCAGCCCCCTCTGGACAGGAAGCTACAATGAGCAGTTCTTC
CASSPLWTGSYNEQFF
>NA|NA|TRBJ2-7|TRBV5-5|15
TGTGCCAGCAGCTTTGGGGCGGGGAGCTCCTACGAGCAGTACTTC
CASSFGAGSSYEQYF
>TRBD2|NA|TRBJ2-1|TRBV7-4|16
TGTGCCAGCAGCTTAGGCGGTAGCGGGGGAATCTATGAGCAGTTCTTC
CASSLGGSGGIYEQFF
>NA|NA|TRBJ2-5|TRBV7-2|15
TGTGCCAGCAGCTTAGAGGGGACTGCGGTAGGGACCCAGTACTTC
CASSLEGTAVGTQYF
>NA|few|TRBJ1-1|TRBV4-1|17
TGCGCCAGCAGCCAAGAACTGGGACACGATCAGAGCACTGAAGCTTTCTTT
CASSQELGHDQSTEAFF
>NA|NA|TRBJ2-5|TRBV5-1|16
TGCGCCAGCAGCTTGGGTCCAGGGTCGTACCAAGAGACCCAGTACTTC
CASSLGPGSYQETQYF
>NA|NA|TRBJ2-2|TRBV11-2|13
TGTGCCAGCAGGGGGGGTACCCCCGGGGAGCTGTTTTTT
CASRGGTPGELFF
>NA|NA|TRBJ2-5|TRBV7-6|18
TGTGCCAGCAGCTTAGCCCCCCAGCGAGACAGAAGCCAAGAGACCCAGTACTTC
CASSLAPQRDRSQETQYF
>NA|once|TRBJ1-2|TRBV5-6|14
TGTGCCAGCAGCTCCTGGACAGTTTACTATGGCTACACCTTC
CASSSWTVYYGYTF